The source of this T cell receptor (beta chain) is a study of T cell repertoires in cytomegalovirus infection. V gave up 0 bases and J gave up 5 bases, with 13 bases separating them. The germline V gene has CDR1 ENHRY and CDR2 SYGVKD. The CDR3 spans 15 residues. In TCRdb, the reads were re-called with MiXCR into one record per CDR3 protein. Of 300,000 to 400,000 distinct CDR3 sequences in the sample, roughly 9.5% were seen once. V gene TRBV10-3 combines with J gene TRBJ1-2, with no clear D. The sequenced material came from PBMCs. This receptor was obtained from a human donor in good health (CMV status not recorded). Some clones in this sample may be carry-over from other donors' samples. CDR3 sequence reads: CAISESGRSWYGYTF. The DNA of the CDR3 is TGTGCCATCAGTGAGTCTGGAAGGTCCTGGTATGGCTACACCTTC.